A selection of T cell receptor beta chains follows, all from one sample in a study of T cells after yellow fever vaccination. TCRdb re-analysed the 5' RACE reads in MiXCR, keeping a single row per CDR3 protein. The data contain roughly 27,000 distinct CDR3 sequences, 5% of them singletons. The sample here was CD8+ T cells sorted from PBMCs, taken 10 days after the yellow fever booster vaccination. The receptors come from a man aged 25 to 40 who received the YFV17D yellow fever vaccine. CDR3s include the opening cysteine and the closing phenylalanine or tryptophan. The D gene is left open where the match is weak. The size entry gives how often the clone was seen (once, few, many) or a class if it is expanded.

V gene: TRBV15; clone size: many; J gene: TRBJ2-3; D gene: TRBD2; CDR3 protein: CATLAGDGRDTQYF; CDR3 DNA: TGTGCCACCTTGGCGGGAGATGGGAGAGATACGCAGTATTTT
V gene: TRBV25-1; clone size: many; J gene: TRBJ1-1; D gene: .; CDR3 protein: CASSEGGKAFF; CDR3 DNA: TGTGCCAGCAGTGAAGGGGGGAAGGCTTTCTTT
V gene: TRBV20-1; clone size: many; J gene: TRBJ2-2; D gene: TRBD1; CDR3 protein: CSADRGGELFF; CDR3 DNA: TGCAGTGCAGACAGGGGAGGGGAGCTGTTTTTT
V gene: TRBV3-1; clone size: many; J gene: TRBJ2-3; D gene: TRBD2; CDR3 protein: CASSQGLAGTDTQYF; CDR3 DNA: TGTGCCAGCAGCCAGGGACTAGCGGGCACAGATACGCAGTATTTT
V gene: TRBV29-1; clone size: many; J gene: TRBJ2-2; D gene: .; CDR3 protein: CSVGGGGELFF; CDR3 DNA: TGCAGCGTTGGGGGAGGCGGGGAGCTGTTTTTT
V gene: TRBV7-8; clone size: many; J gene: TRBJ2-3; D gene: .; CDR3 protein: CASSTMTRASTDTQYF; CDR3 DNA: TGTGCCAGCAGCACCATGACGAGGGCCAGTACAGATACGCAGTATTTT
V gene: TRBV7-9; clone size: many; J gene: TRBJ2-7; D gene: TRBD1; CDR3 protein: CASETGSYEQYF; CDR3 DNA: TGTGCCAGTGAGACAGGGTCCTACGAGCAGTACTTC
V gene: TRBV11-2; clone size: many; J gene: TRBJ2-7; D gene: .; CDR3 protein: CASSLAVGFDEQYF; CDR3 DNA: TGTGCCAGCAGCTTAGCAGTGGGATTTGACGAGCAGTACTTC
V gene: TRBV28; clone size: many; J gene: TRBJ1-3; D gene: .; CDR3 protein: CASSPTTGIHSGNTIYF; CDR3 DNA: TGTGCCAGCAGTCCAACGACAGGCATCCACTCTGGAAACACCATATATTTT
V gene: TRBV13; clone size: many; J gene: TRBJ1-2; D gene: .; CDR3 protein: CASSLAPTDRYGYTF; CDR3 DNA: TGTGCCAGCAGCTTAGCCCCGACAGATCGATATGGCTACACCTTC
V gene: TRBV6-2/TRBV6-3; clone size: many; J gene: TRBJ2-7; D gene: .; CDR3 protein: CASSFGQGFLYEQYF; CDR3 DNA: TGTGCCAGCAGTTTCGGTCAGGGCTTTCTCTACGAGCAGTACTTC
V gene: TRBV6-5; clone size: many; J gene: TRBJ2-3; D gene: TRBD2; CDR3 protein: CASSPPTSGNTDTQYF; CDR3 DNA: TGTGCCAGCAGTCCCCCCACTAGCGGGAACACAGATACGCAGTATTTT